Following are 17 T cell receptor beta chains from one sample sequenced in a study of long-term antiretroviral therapy in people with HIV. With survey level as its setting, the immunoSEQ assay was v3.0. Generated by immunoSEQ multiplex PCR, the TCRdb table keeps only in-frame clones and is missing some. This table holds just over 35,000 clones, over 75% found once. The source was unsorted PBMCs, collected 2.2 years after starting antiretroviral therapy. The receptors here all came from a young man with HIV.

V usage is TRBV5-6 and J usage is TRBJ1-2, with 7 nucleotides matching TRBD1. This CDR3 is 12 amino acids long. Germline loops: CDR1 SGHDT, CDR2 YYEEEE. The V gene end was trimmed by 6 bases and the J gene end by 5 bases; junction bases not matched to a gene: 4. CDR3 amino acids: CASMGTEYGYTF. Written as DNA, the CDR3 is TGTGCCAGCATGGGGACAGAATATGGCTACACCTTC. The complete variable domain, with remaining parts taken from reference TRBV5-6 and TRBJ1-2, reads DAGVTQSPTHLIKTRGQQVTLRCSPKSGHDTVSWYQQALGQGPQFIFQYYEEEERQRGNFPDRFSGHQFPNYSSELNVNALLLGDSALYLCASMGTEYGYTFGSGTRLTVV.

The chain uses TRBV27 and TRBJ2-5; no clear D gene. The V gene's germline CDR1 is MNHEY and CDR2 SMNVEV (reference sequence). Trimming took off 0 bases at V and 2 bases at J, with 13 bases between the two ends. The CDR3 is 16 residues long. CDR3 protein: CASSLSIAHGQETQYF. The CDR3 nucleotides are TGTGCCAGCAGTTTATCGATCGCTCACGGGCAAGAGACCCAGTACTTC.

This clone was detected only once. V gene TRBV7-2 combines with J gene TRBJ1-1; no clear D. V was pared by 4 bases and J by 0 bases, with 12 bases between. Per the germline V gene, CDR1 is SGHTA and CDR2 is FQGNSA. CDR3 size: 15 residues. CDR3 DNA: TGTGCCAGCAGCTCCAACGACCTAATGAACACTGAAGCTTTCTTT. Encoded protein: CASSSNDLMNTEAFF.

This CDR3 is CSVKLRTGKTEAFF. As DNA, the CDR3 is TGCAGCGTTAAACTAAGGACAGGGAAAACTGAAGCTTTCTTT. The genes are TRBV29-1 and TRBJ1-1; 8 bases map to TRBD1. CDR1 is SQVTM and CDR2 is ANQGSEA in the germline V gene. V was pared by 5 bases and J by 5 bases, with 10 bases of the junction left unmatched. This CDR3 is built from 14 residues.

This clone was picked up a small number of times. A junction end diverges from the germline sequence, so it may reflect a read error. The CDR3: CASSAGHPEGEF. The CDR3 DNA sequence: TGTGCCAGCAGCGCGGGTCACCCCGAGGGGGAATTT. The V call is TRBV5-4, the J call TRBJ1-1, with a weak D call TRBD1 (6 bases). CDR3 size: 12 residues. Germline CDR1 is SGHNT and CDR2 is YYREEE (reference sequence).

The chain joins TRBV13 to TRBJ2-3; no clear D. CDR1 is PRHDT, CDR2 FYEKMQ, per germline (reference sequence). Trimming took off 5 bases at V and 1 base at J, with 13 bases between the two ends. The length of the CDR3 is 15 residues. The CDR3 DNA is TGTGCCAGCAGCCAAACGGCGGTTGGCACAGATACGCAGTATTTT. Protein product: CASSQTAVGTDTQYF.

The chain uses TRBV7-2 and TRBJ2-1; 10 positions agree with TRBD2. Germline V gives CDR1 SGHTA, CDR2 FQGNSA. V shed 8 bases and J 8 bases; nucleotides not matched to a gene: 9. CDR3 size: 14 residues. This chain's CDR3 is CASERGGTRHEQFF. CDR3 DNA sequence: TGTGCCAGCGAGCGGGGGGGGACGAGGCATGAGCAGTTCTTC.

This clone was found once. The rearrangement joins TRBV29-1 to TRBJ1-1; D gene ambiguous. Deletions cut 6 bases from V and 0 bases from J, with 11 bases between. This CDR3 contains 13 residues. The V gene's germline CDR1 is SQVTM and CDR2 ANQGSEA. The CDR3: CSVATLMNTEAFF. The DNA of the CDR3 is TGCAGCGTCGCTACTTTAATGAACACTGAAGCTTTCTTT.

The chain links TRBV4-2 to TRBJ1-2, with a possible D match to TRBD1 (5 bases). The CDR3 is made up of 16 amino acids. Trimming shortened V by 1 base and J by 4 bases, and 16 bases separated the two germline ends. From germline, CDR1 is LGHNA and CDR2 YNFKEQ. The CDR3 is CASSQVQAGPTYGYTF. As DNA, the CDR3 is TGTGCCAGCAGCCAAGTGCAAGCAGGGCCCACCTATGGCTACACCTTC.

J is TRBJ2-2 and V is TRBV25-1; D could derive from TRBD1 or TRBD2 (5 bases each). Germline loops: CDR1 MGHDK, CDR2 SYGVNS. V lost 2 bases and J 0 bases, leaving 13 bases between the germline ends. The CDR3 is 17 amino acids. The CDR3 DNA follows: TGTGCCAGCAGTGAACCCCCAGGGCGGGCGAACACCGGGGAGCTGTTTTTT. Protein: CASSEPPGRANTGELFF.

This clone was found once. The chain recombines TRBV6-6 with TRBJ2-7; D remains ambiguous. The CDR3 loop spans 11 amino acids. Germline CDR1 MNHNY, CDR2 SVGAGI (reference sequence). With 5 bases removed from V and 3 bases from J, the gap between germline ends came to 5 bases. Here the CDR3 DNA reads TGTGCCAGCAGTACGGACTACGAGCAGTACTTC. This encodes CASSTDYEQYF.

The chain employs TRBV23-1 and TRBJ1-2; D ambiguous. TRBV23-1 is designated an ORF whose function remains uncertain. The length of the CDR3 is 10 residues. Trimming shortened V by 8 bases and J by 8 bases, and 9 bases separated the two germline ends. CDR3 sequence reads: CASGSGGYTF. In DNA, the CDR3 is TGCGCCAGCGGGTCGGGGGGCTACACCTTC.

For the CDR3, the DNA is TGTGCCAGCAGTTTATCGGGCAGCTCTGGAAACACCATATATTTT. Its translation is CASSLSGSSGNTIYF. The gene calls are TRBV27 and TRBJ1-3; no reliable D call. V lost 0 bases and J lost 0, with 6 bases in between. The CDR3 is 15 residues long. The germline V gene encodes CDR1 MNHEY and CDR2 SMNVEV (reference sequence).

The chain uses TRBV11-3 and TRBJ2-2; D is unclear. The V end was cut by 8 bases, the J end by 2 bases, with 15 bases between. CDR1 is SGHNT and CDR2 is YENEEA in the germline V gene. The CDR3 runs to 15 residues. In nucleotides, the CDR3 is TGTGCCAGCGGTATGGAAAAGGCAAACACCGGGGAGCTGTTTTTT. Translated, it gives CASGMEKANTGELFF.

The chain recombines TRBV5-1 with TRBJ1-6; 8 bases are shared with TRBD1. This CDR3 spans 16 amino acids. Germline trimming cut 0 bases from V and 7 bases from J; bases unmatched to any gene: 6. Germline CDR1 is SGHRS and CDR2 is YFSETQ. DNA for the CDR3: TGCGCCAGCAGCTTGGATGGGACAGGCGCAAATTCACCCCTCCACTTT. The encoded protein is CASSLDGTGANSPLHF. The whole variable domain, filled in from reference TRBV5-1 and TRBJ1-6, reads KAGVTQTPRYLIKTRGQQVTLSCSPISGHRSVSWYQQTPGQGLQFLFEYFSETQRNKGNFPGRFSGRQFSNSRSEMNVSTLELGDSALYLCASSLDGTGANSPLHFGNGTRLTVT.

This clone was found a few times. The chain is built from TRBV5-6 and TRBJ1-1; possibly TRBD1 for D (5 bases). Germline V lookup: CDR1 SGHDT, CDR2 YYEEEE. This CDR3 comprises 14 residues. Deletions cut 2 bases from V and 4 bases from J, with 12 bases between. The CDR3 nucleotides are TGTGCCAGCAGCTTTGGGACCCCGGGCACTGAAGCTTTCTTT. This translates into CASSFGTPGTEAFF.

This clone is judged medium-sized (0.01 to 0.1%). The V call is TRBV6-5, the J call TRBJ1-6; 7 positions match TRBD1. CDR1 and CDR2 from the germline V gene are MNHEY and SVGAGI. V lost 8 bases, J lost 7 bases, and 8 bases stayed unmatched. This CDR3 has 14 residues. CDR3 region: CASQTGQKNSPLHF. The CDR3 coding sequence is TGTGCCAGCCAGACGGGACAGAAGAATTCACCCCTCCACTTT.